The T cell receptor beta chain described here comes from a study of blood T cells in healthy people across ages. A second PCR of about 6 to 12 cycles used a sample-barcoded 5' primer and a J-beta primer mix. MiXCR was run by TCRdb on the 5' RACE reads, yielding one entry per CDR3 protein. Here the sample spans 2 million or so distinct CDR3 sequences, 40% to 55% being singletons. The table lists this clonotype with a few counts. The length of the CDR3 is 14 residues. Trimming removed 8 bases from V and 6 bases from J, with 18 bases in between. Germline loops: CDR1 LGHNA, CDR2 YNFKEQ. The TCR originated in a woman aged 40 to 50 in good health. The genes are TRBV4-2 and TRBJ2-3; the D is unclear. Sequenced input: blood. The CDR3 DNA reads as TGTGCCAGCGGTCCAGCAGATTTCTCCGATACGCAGTATTTT. Its protein is CASGPADFSDTQYF.